This note documents a single TCR beta chain sequence. What it recognizes is unknown. The germline V gene encodes CDR1 LGHNT and CDR2 FRNRAP. The CDR3 sequence is 18 residues long. Unmatched junction bases numbered 11, after V lost 5 bases and J lost 0 bases. This sample is drawn from a study of cytomegalovirus exposure and HLA in healthy donors. Study outcomes and limitations: The study labeled under 200 TCR beta chains cytomegalovirus-associated. The classifier, whose performance was assessed in both the original and validation cohorts, reportedly diagnosed cytomegalovirus status with high specificity and sensitivity.

This PCR relied on a set of 60 Vbeta primers and 13 Jbeta primers. Sequencing was performed with immunoSEQ multiplex PCR; in TCRdb, only in-frame clones are kept and a portion is missing. The table lists fewer than 150,000 clones, about 78% of them singletons, with less than 3.5% in the top ten. This TCR derives from a male donor in good health and CMV-seronegative. The rearrangement uses TRBV12-5 and TRBJ2-7; 12 bases are a match to TRBD2. Source material: PBMCs. The CDR3 here is CASGVLAGGPVSSYEQYF. In DNA form, the CDR3 reads TGTGCTAGTGGTGTCCTAGCGGGAGGGCCGGTCTCCTCCTACGAGCAGTACTTC. Drawing the rest from reference TRBV12-5 and TRBJ2-7, the complete variable domain is DARVTQTPRHKVTEMGQEVTMRCQPILGHNTVFWYRQTMMQGLELLAYFRNRAPLDDSGMPKDRFSAEMPDATLATLKIQPSEPRDSAVYFCASGVLAGGPVSSYEQYFGPGTRLTVT.